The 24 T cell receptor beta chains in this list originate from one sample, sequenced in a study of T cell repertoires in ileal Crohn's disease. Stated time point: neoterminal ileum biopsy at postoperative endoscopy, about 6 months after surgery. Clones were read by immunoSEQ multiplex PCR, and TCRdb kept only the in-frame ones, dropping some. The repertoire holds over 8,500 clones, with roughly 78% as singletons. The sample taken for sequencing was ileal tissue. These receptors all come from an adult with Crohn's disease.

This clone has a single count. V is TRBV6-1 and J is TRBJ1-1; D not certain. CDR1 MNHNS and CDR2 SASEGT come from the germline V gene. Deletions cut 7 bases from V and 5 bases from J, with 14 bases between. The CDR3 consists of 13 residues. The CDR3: CASTTLGLTEAFF. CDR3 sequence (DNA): TGTGCCAGCACCACCCTCGGGTTAACTGAAGCTTTCTTT.

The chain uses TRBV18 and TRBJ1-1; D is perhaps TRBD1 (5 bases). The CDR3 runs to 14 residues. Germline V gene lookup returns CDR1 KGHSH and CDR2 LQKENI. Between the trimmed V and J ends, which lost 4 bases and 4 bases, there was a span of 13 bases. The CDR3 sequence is CASSLGEVGTEAFF. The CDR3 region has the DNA TGTGCCAGCTCACTAGGGGAAGTTGGCACTGAAGCTTTCTTT.

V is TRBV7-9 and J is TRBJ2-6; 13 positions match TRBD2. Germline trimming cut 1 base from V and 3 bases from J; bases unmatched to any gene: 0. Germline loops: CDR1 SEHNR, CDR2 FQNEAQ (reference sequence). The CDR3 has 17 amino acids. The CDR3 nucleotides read TGTGCCAGCAGCTTAGGGACTAGCGGGGGTGGGGCCAACGTCCTGACTTTC. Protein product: CASSLGTSGGGANVLTF.

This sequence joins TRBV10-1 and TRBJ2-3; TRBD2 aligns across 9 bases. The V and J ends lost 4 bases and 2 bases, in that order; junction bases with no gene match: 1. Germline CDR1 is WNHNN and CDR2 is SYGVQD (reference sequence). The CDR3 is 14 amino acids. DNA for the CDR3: TGCGCCAGCAGTGGCGGGGGGGCCACAGATACGCAGTATTTT. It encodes CASSGGGATDTQYF.

The CDR3, as DNA: TGTGCCAGCAGCCAATATCGTGGGCCTGGGACTGAAGCTTTCTTT. It encodes CASSQYRGPGTEAFF. V is TRBV14 and J is TRBJ1-1; D not resolved. There are 15 residues in the CDR3. In germline, CDR1 is SGHDN, CDR2 FVKESK. Trimming took 2 bases from V and 5 from J, leaving 15 bases between them.

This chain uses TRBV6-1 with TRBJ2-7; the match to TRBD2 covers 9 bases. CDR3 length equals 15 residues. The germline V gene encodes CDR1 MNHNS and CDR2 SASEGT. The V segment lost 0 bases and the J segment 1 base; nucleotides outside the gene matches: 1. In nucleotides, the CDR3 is TGTGCCAGCAGTGAAGCTAGCGGGGGATCCTACGAGCAGTACTTC. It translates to CASSEASGGSYEQYF.

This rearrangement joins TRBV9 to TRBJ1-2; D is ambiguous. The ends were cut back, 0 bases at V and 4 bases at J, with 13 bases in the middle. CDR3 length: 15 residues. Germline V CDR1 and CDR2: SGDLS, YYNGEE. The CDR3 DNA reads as TGTGCCAGCAGCGTAGCGCCAGTGGGCACCTATGGCTACACCTTC. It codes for CASSVAPVGTYGYTF.

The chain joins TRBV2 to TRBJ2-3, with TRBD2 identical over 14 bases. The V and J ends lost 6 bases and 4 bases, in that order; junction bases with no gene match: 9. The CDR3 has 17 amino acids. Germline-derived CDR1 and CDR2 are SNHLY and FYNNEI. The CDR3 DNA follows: TGTGCCAGCAGGTTTCTGACTAGCGGGGGGGATGCAGATACGCAGTATTTT. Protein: CASRFLTSGGDADTQYF.

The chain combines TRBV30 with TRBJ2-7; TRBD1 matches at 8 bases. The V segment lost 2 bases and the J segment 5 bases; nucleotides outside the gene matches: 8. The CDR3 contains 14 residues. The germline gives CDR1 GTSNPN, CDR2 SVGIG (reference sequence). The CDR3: CAWSSGQGANEQYF. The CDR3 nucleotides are TGTGCCTGGAGTTCAGGGCAGGGGGCGAACGAGCAGTACTTC. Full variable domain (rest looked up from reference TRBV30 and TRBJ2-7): SQTIHQWPATLVQPVGSPLSLECTVEGTSNPNLYWYRQAAGRGLQLLFYSVGIGQISSEVPQNLSASRPQDRQFILSSKKLLLSDSGFYLCAWSSGQGANEQYFGPGTRLTVT.

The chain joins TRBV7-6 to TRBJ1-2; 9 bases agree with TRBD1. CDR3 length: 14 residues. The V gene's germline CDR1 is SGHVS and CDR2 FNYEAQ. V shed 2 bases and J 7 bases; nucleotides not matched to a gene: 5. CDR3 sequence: CASSLWDRDAGYTF. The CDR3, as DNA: TGTGCCAGCAGCTTATGGGACAGGGACGCTGGCTACACCTTC. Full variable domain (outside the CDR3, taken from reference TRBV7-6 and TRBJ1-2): GAGVSQSPRYKVTKRGQDVALRCDPISGHVSLYWYRQALGQGPEFLTYFNYEAQQDKSGLPNDRFSAERPEGSISTLTIQRTEQRDSAMYRCASSLWDRDAGYTFGSGTRLTVV.

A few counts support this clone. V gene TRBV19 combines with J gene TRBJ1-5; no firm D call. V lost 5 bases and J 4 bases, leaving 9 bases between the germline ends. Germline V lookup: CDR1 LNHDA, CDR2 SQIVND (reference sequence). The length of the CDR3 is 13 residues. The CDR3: CASSPTENQPQHF. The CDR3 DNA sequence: TGTGCCAGTAGTCCCACAGAGAATCAGCCCCAGCATTTT. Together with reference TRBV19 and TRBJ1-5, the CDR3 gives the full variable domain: DGGITQSPKYLFRKEGQNVTLSCEQNLNHDAMYWYRQDPGQGLRLIYYSQIVNDFQKGDIAEGYSVSREKKESFPLTVTSAQKNPTAFYLCASSPTENQPQHFGDGTRLSIL.

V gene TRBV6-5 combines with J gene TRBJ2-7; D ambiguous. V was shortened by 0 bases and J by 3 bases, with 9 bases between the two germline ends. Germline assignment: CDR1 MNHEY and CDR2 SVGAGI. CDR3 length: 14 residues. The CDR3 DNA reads TGTGCCAGCAGTTACTCGAGTACAGACTACGAGCAGTACTTC. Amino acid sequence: CASSYSSTDYEQYF.

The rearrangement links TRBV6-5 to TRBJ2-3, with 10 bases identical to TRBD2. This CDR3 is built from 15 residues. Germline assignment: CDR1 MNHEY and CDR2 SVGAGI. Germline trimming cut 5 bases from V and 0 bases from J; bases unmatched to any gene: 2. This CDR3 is CASSPSGGSTDTQYF. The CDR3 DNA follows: TGTGCCAGCAGTCCTAGCGGGGGTAGCACAGATACGCAGTATTTT.

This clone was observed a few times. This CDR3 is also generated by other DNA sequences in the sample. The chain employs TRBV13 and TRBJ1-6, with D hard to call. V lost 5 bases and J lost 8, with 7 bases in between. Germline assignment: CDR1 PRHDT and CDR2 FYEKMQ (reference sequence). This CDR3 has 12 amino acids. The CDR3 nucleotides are TGTGCCAGCAGCCTAACCGATTCACCCCTCCACTTT. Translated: CASSLTDSPLHF.

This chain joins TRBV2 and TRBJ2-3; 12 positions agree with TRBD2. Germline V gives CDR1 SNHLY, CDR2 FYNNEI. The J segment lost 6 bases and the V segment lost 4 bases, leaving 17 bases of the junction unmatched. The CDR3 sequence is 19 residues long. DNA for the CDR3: TGTGCCAGCAGTGCGACTAGCGGGGGATCCCTTGGAGGGCCGGATACGCAGTATTTT. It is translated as CASSATSGGSLGGPDTQYF.

The CDR3 is CASSPQTAKTGSGYTF. Here the CDR3 DNA reads TGTGCCAGCTCACCTCAAACCGCTAAGACAGGGTCCGGCTACACCTTC. The chain is built from TRBV18 and TRBJ1-2; 7 bases are shared with TRBD1. CDR3 length equals 16 residues. The germline CDR1 and CDR2 sequences are KGHSH and LQKENI. V dropped 3 bases and J dropped 8; count of bases not matched to a gene: 15.

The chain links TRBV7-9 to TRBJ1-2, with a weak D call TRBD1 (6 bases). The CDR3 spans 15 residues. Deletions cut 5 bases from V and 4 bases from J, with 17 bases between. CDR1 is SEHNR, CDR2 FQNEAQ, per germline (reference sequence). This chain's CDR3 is CASSPSGGAGYGYTF. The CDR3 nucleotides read TGTGCCAGCAGCCCAAGCGGGGGGGCTGGCTATGGCTACACCTTC.

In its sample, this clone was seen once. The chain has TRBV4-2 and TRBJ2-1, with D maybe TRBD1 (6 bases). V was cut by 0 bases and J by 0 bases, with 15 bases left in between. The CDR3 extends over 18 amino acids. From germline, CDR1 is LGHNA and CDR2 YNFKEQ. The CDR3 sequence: CASSQDLSGASSYNEQFF. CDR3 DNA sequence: TGTGCCAGCAGCCAAGATCTATCAGGGGCTAGCTCCTACAATGAGCAGTTCTTC.

As DNA, the CDR3 is TGTGCCAGCAGCCCTGGACTAGCGGGGGGAGAATACAATGAGCAGTTCTTC. This translates into CASSPGLAGGEYNEQFF. The chain uses TRBV7-2 and TRBJ2-1; 14 positions match TRBD2. CDR1 and CDR2 (germline): SGHTA, FQGNSA. CDR3 length equals 17 residues. Trimming took 5 bases from V and 4 from J; bases not matched to a gene: 7. Combining the CDR3 with reference TRBV7-2 and TRBJ2-1 gives the whole variable domain GAGVSQSPSNKVTEKGKDVELRCDPISGHTALYWYRQSLGQGLEFLIYFQGNSAPDKSGLPSDRFSAERTGGSVSTLTIQRTQQEDSAVYLCASSPGLAGGEYNEQFFGPGTRLTVL.

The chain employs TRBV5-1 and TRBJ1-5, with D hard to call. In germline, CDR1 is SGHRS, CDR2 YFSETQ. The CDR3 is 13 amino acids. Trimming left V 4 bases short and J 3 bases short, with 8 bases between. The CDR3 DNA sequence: TGCGCCAGCAGCGGGAGCCCCAATCAGCCCCAGCATTTT. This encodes CASSGSPNQPQHF. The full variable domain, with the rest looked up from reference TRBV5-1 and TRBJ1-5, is KAGVTQTPRYLIKTRGQQVTLSCSPISGHRSVSWYQQTPGQGLQFLFEYFSETQRNKGNFPGRFSGRQFSNSRSEMNVSTLELGDSALYLCASSGSPNQPQHFGDGTRLSIL.

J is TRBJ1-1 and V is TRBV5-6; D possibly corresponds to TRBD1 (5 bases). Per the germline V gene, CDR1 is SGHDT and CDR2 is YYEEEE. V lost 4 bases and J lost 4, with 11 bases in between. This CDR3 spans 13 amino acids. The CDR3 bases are TGTGCCAGCAGCCTGGGGGAGTTCACTGAAGCTTTCTTT. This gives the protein CASSLGEFTEAFF.

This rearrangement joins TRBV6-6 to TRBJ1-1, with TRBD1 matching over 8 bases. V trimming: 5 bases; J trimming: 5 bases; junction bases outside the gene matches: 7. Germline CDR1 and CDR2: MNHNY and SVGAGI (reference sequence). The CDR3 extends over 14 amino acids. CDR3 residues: CASSNQGARTEAFF. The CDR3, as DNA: TGTGCCAGCAGTAATCAGGGGGCCCGGACTGAAGCTTTCTTT.

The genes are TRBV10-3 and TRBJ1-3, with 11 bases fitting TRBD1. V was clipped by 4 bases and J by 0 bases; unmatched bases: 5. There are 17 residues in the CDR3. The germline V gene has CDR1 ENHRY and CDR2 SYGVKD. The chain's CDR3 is CAISVGDRGNSGNTIYF. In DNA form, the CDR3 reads TGTGCCATCAGTGTAGGGGACAGGGGGAACTCTGGAAACACCATATATTTT.

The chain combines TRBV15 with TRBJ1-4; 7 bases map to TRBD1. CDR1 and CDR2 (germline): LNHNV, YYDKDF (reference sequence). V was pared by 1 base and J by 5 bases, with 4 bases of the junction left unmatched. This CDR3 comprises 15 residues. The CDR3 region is CATSRGDSQNEKLFF. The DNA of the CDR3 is TGTGCCACCAGCAGAGGGGACAGCCAGAATGAAAAACTGTTTTTT. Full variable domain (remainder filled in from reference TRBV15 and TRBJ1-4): DAMVIQNPRYQVTQFGKPVTLSCSQTLNHNVMYWYQQKSSQAPKLLFHYYDKDFNNEADTPDNFQSRRPNTSFCFLDIRSPGLGDTAMYLCATSRGDSQNEKLFFGSGTQLSVL.